This TCR beta chain is from a study of T-cell reconstitution after alpha-beta-depleted transplantation in children (dated by TCRdb to the mid-2010s). For the wider study: The study quantitatively tracked T-cell immune reconstitution after TCRalphabeta/CD19-depleted allogeneic hematopoietic cell transplantation in children using TCR repertoire profiling.

For this clonotype: Its antigen is not yet known. Qualities for individual bases were not recorded, and no much larger clone is one base off.

From cysteine to phenylalanine, the CDR3 is 15 amino acids long. Only the CDR3 region is kept as DNA, spanning 45 bases read in frame from base 1. The CDR1 and CDR2 encoded by the germline V gene are SGHRS and YFSETQ. The germline V end is reduced by 4 bases and the J end by 3 bases; junction bases left unmatched: 9. The method was PCR. Sequencer: Illumina HiSeq 2500. To normalize quantification of the TCRbeta repertoire, the TCR libraries were built with molecular barcoding that relied on unique molecular identifiers. The raw public data were reprocessed by TCRdb itself: fastp quality trimming at Q25, MiXCR clonotype calling, in-frame beta chains only. Rows with a matching CDR3 protein are joined into one entry that keeps the most common DNA and genes. In all, the sample holds some 550,000 distinct CDR3 sequences, and about 18% of those were seen once. The ten largest make up 3.3% of the sample.

Source: PBMCs from the stem cell graft donor, taken from the stem cell graft. The sequence is built from TRBV5-1 and TRBJ1-1, and 7 junctional nucleotides match TRBD1. This sequence was found in a human donor who donated a stem cell graft to a child with acute lymphoblastic leukemia. The nucleotide sequence reads as follows: TGCGCCAGCAGCGGACGCGGGAGGGGGCACACTGAAGCTTTCTTT. This codes for CASSGRGRGHTEAFF. Full variable domain (CDR3 extended with the reference TRBV5-1 and TRBJ1-1 proteins): KAGVTQTPRYLIKTRGQQVTLSCSPISGHRSVSWYQQTPGQGLQFLFEYFSETQRNKGNFPGRFSGRQFSNSRSEMNVSTLELGDSALYLCASSGRGRGHTEAFFGQGTRLTVV.